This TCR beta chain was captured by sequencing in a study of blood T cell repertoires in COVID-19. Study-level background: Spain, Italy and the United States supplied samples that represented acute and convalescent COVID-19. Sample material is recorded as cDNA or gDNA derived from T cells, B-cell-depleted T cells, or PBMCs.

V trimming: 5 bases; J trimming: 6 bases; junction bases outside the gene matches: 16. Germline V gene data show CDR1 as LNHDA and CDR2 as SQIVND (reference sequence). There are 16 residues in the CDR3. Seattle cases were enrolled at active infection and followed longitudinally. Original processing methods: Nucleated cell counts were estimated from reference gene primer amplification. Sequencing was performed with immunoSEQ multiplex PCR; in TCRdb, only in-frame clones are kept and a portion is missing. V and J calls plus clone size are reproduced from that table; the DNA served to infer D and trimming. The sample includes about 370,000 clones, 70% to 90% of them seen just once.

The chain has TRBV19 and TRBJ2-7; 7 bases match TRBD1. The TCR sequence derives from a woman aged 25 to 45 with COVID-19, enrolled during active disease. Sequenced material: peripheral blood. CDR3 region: CASSHRTGAFGGEQYF. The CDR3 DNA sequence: TGTGCCAGTAGTCACCGTACAGGGGCCTTCGGTGGCGAGCAGTACTTC.